This passage covers 20 T cell receptor beta chains from one sample sequenced in a study of STAT5B mutations in CD4+ large granular lymphocyte leukemia. Assay: immunoSEQ multiplex PCR; the TCRdb copy retains only in-frame clones and omits some. The sample has 45,000 or so clones; 80% to 90% are singletons. Sequences were obtained from CD4+ T cells from blood buffy coats. These receptors were collected from a human donor in good health.

The chain uses TRBV2 and TRBJ2-5; the D is unclear. CDR3 size: 11 residues. Germline loops: CDR1 SNHLY, CDR2 FYNNEI. Trimming took 2 bases from V and 6 from J, leaving 4 bases between them. DNA for the CDR3: TGTGCCAGCAGTGAACAGCAGACCCAGTACTTC. It is translated as CASSEQQTQYF.

For this clone: The junction departs from the called germline gene at one end, perhaps through a read error. As DNA, the CDR3 is TGTGCCAGCAGCCCCGGGACAGGCTTTTCGGTCTTC. Amino acid sequence: CASSPGTGFSVF. The chain recombines TRBV5-4 with TRBJ2-1; 8 bases agree with TRBD1. Germline V CDR1 and CDR2: SGHNT, YYREEE (reference sequence). CDR3 length equals 12 residues. The whole variable domain, remainder taken from reference TRBV5-4 and TRBJ2-1, is ETGVTQSPTHLIKTRGQQVTLRCSSQSGHNTVSWYQQALGQGPQFIFQYYREEENGRGNFPPRFSGLQFPNYSSELNVNALELDDSALYLCASSPGTGFSVFGPGTRLTVL.

This chain uses TRBV6-6 with TRBJ1-1; D is possibly TRBD1 (5 bases). The CDR3 extends over 15 amino acids. Deletions cut 6 bases from V and 0 bases from J, with 14 bases between. CDR1 MNHNY and CDR2 SVGAGI come from the germline V gene (reference sequence). CDR3 loop: CASRYRTTMNTEAFF. The CDR3 bases are TGTGCCAGCAGATACAGGACCACGATGAACACTGAAGCTTTCTTT.

This chain links TRBV15 with TRBJ2-3; TRBD2 aligns across 9 bases. The J segment lost 5 bases and the V segment lost 1 base, leaving 7 bases of the junction unmatched. CDR3 length equals 16 residues. The V gene's germline CDR1 is LNHNV and CDR2 YYDKDF (reference sequence). The CDR3 loop reads CATSRGVAGGGDTQYF. CDR3 coding DNA: TGTGCCACCAGCAGAGGGGTTGCGGGGGGGGGAGATACGCAGTATTTT.

The CDR3 region has the DNA TGTGCCAGCAGCGTAGACGGCCAGGGACGCGAGACCCAGTACTTC. Protein sequence: CASSVDGQGRETQYF. The chain employs TRBV9 and TRBJ2-5; either TRBD1 or TRBD2 may fit D (5 bases each). Trimming took off 0 bases at V and 5 bases at J, with 14 bases between the two ends. Germline V gene lookup returns CDR1 SGDLS and CDR2 YYNGEE. The CDR3 has 15 amino acids.

The chain couples TRBV5-1 to TRBJ2-5, with D tentatively TRBD2 (7 bases). Germline CDR1 is SGHRS and CDR2 is YFSETQ. The V gene lost 0 bases and the J gene lost 5 bases, with 14 bases spanning the gap. The CDR3 is 15 amino acids. CDR3 sequence (DNA): TGCGCCAGCAGCTTGGAAAGGGGGGGGGCGGAGACCCAGTACTTC. Translation: CASSLERGGAETQYF.

In DNA form, the CDR3 reads TGCGCCAGCAGCTTGCTAGCGGGAGTTAGCACCGGGGAGCTGTTTTTT. It translates to CASSLLAGVSTGELFF. The chain recombines TRBV5-1 with TRBJ2-2; 10 bases align to TRBD2. Trimming removed 1 base from V and 4 bases from J; junction bases left unmatched: 4. CDR1 and CDR2 (germline): SGHRS, YFSETQ. The CDR3 consists of 16 residues.

The chain joins TRBV5-6 to TRBJ2-5, with 7 bases fitting TRBD2. This CDR3 comprises 14 residues. Germline loops: CDR1 SGHDT, CDR2 YYEEEE. With 1 base clipped from V and 5 bases from J, the junction kept 5 bases outside the gene matches. DNA of the CDR3: TGTGCCAGCAGCTTGTGGGAGGGTGACGAGACCCAGTACTTC. Translated: CASSLWEGDETQYF.

The V gene is TRBV29-1, the J gene TRBJ2-3, with a tentative D call TRBD1 (5 bases). Germline CDR1 reads SQVTM; CDR2 reads ANQGSEA. The CDR3 has 14 amino acids. Deletions cut 3 bases from V and 3 bases from J, with 13 bases between. CDR3 coding DNA: TGCAGCGTTGATGCAGGGTTTGCTACAGATACGCAGTATTTT. This sequence encodes CSVDAGFATDTQYF.

The chain couples TRBV4-2 to TRBJ1-1; 7 bases agree with TRBD1. Germline CDR1 is LGHNA and CDR2 is YNFKEQ. The CDR3 runs to 15 residues. The V gene end was trimmed by 1 base and the J gene end by 4 bases; junction bases not matched to a gene: 6. The CDR3 here is CASSQVYSGGTEAFF. DNA of the CDR3: TGTGCCAGCAGCCAAGTCTATTCAGGGGGCACTGAAGCTTTCTTT.

This chain joins TRBV29-1 and TRBJ1-2; D is perhaps TRBD1 (6 bases). Germline CDR1 is SQVTM and CDR2 is ANQGSEA. Deletions cut 6 bases from V and 4 bases from J, with 12 bases between. This CDR3 contains 12 residues. DNA of the CDR3: TGCAGCGTGATAGACAGGACCTATGGCTACACCTTC. Its translation is CSVIDRTYGYTF.

The CDR3 nucleotides are TGTGCCAGCCAAAAGGACTCCTACGAGCAGTACTTC. Its protein is CASQKDSYEQYF. The chain combines TRBV28 with TRBJ2-7; no clear D. Germline CDR1 reads MDHEN; CDR2 reads SYDVKM. Between the trimmed V and J ends, which lost 8 bases and 0 bases, there was a span of 8 bases. The CDR3 runs to 12 residues. The variable domain in full, with the rest retrieved from reference TRBV28 and TRBJ2-7, is DVKVTQSSRYLVKRTGEKVFLECVQDMDHENMFWYRQDPGLGLRLIYFSYDVKMKEKGDIPEGYSVSREKKERFSLILESASTNQTSMYLCASQKDSYEQYFGPGTRLTVT.

The chain recombines TRBV6-5 with TRBJ2-5; D is undetermined. The J call may be in error: the DNA end matches TRBJ2-7 better. The CDR3 is 13 residues long. Germline V lookup: CDR1 MNHEY, CDR2 SVGAGI. The CDR3, as DNA: TGTGCCAGCAGTTACTCATACGGGTACGAGCAGTACTTC. It codes for CASSYSYGYEQYF.

This sequence joins TRBV27 and TRBJ2-3; TRBD2 matches at 10 bases. This CDR3 spans 13 amino acids. Germline V gives CDR1 MNHEY, CDR2 SMNVEV (reference sequence). V was pared by 8 bases and J by 13 bases, with 12 bases of the junction left unmatched. Written as DNA, the CDR3 is TGTGCCAGCCGCAATTCTAGCGGGAGTTCTGAGTATTTT. Translating it yields CASRNSSGSSEYF.

The chain links TRBV7-2 to TRBJ2-5; D remains unclear. Germline V lookup: CDR1 SGHTA, CDR2 FQGNSA. The CDR3 runs 14 residues. Trimming removed 2 bases at V and 5 bases at J, with 12 bases between. This CDR3 reads CASSLWKGPETQYF. As DNA, the CDR3 is TGTGCCAGCAGCTTATGGAAGGGCCCGGAGACCCAGTACTTC.

The genes are TRBV2 and TRBJ1-2; a weak D match, TRBD1 (5 bases). Trimming shortened V by 6 bases and J by 5 bases, and 16 bases separated the two germline ends. CDR3 length: 14 amino acids. In germline, CDR1 is SNHLY, CDR2 FYNNEI. CDR3 bases: TGTGCCAGCAGCGGGACCCGTTGGGGGTATGGCTACACCTTC. It is translated as CASSGTRWGYGYTF.

This chain joins TRBV19 and TRBJ2-1; 7 bases line up with TRBD2. In germline, CDR1 is LNHDA, CDR2 SQIVND (reference sequence). The junction had 14 bases not matched to a gene; V was cut back by 5 bases and J by 7 bases. CDR3 length: 16 amino acids. CDR3 region: CASSLLTSLASNEQFF. As DNA, the CDR3 is TGTGCCAGTAGTCTATTGACTAGCCTGGCTTCAAATGAGCAGTTCTTC.

This clone was detected once. V and J are TRBV4-1 and TRBJ2-7, with D perhaps TRBD2 (5 bases). The germline V gene has CDR1 MGHRA and CDR2 YSYEKL. V dropped 0 bases and J dropped 3 bases, with 9 bases sitting between them. The CDR3 is 14 residues long. CDR3 bases: TGCGCCAGCAGCCAAGAGAGCGGCGACTACGAGCAGTACTTC. It encodes CASSQESGDYEQYF.

The chain links TRBV2 to TRBJ2-2; D perhaps matches TRBD2 (5 bases). The CDR3 sequence is 13 residues long. Germline loops: CDR1 SNHLY, CDR2 FYNNEI. Trimming stripped 6 bases from V and 1 base from J, with 6 bases between. CDR3 in DNA: TGTGCCAGCAGGAGGGAGAACACCGGGGAGCTGTTTTTT. Protein: CASRRENTGELFF.

The chain employs TRBV5-1 and TRBJ2-3, with D perhaps TRBD2 (6 bases). The CDR3 consists of 13 residues. The germline CDR1 and CDR2 sequences are SGHRS and YFSETQ. With 0 bases removed from V and 11 bases from J, the gap between germline ends came to 13 bases. CDR3 amino acids: CASSLEASEKQYF. The CDR3 region has the DNA TGCGCCAGCAGCTTGGAGGCTAGCGAAAAGCAGTATTTT.